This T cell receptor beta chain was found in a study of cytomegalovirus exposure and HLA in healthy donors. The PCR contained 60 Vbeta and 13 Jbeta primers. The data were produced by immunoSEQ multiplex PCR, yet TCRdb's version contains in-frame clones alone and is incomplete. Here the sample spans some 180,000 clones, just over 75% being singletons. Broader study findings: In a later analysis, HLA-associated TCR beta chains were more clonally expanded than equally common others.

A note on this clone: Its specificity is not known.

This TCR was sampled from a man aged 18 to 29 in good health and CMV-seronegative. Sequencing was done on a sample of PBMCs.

The CDR3: CASSLEVRGAFF. CDR3 DNA: TGTGCCAGCAGCTTAGAGGTCAGGGGGGCTTTCTTT. The chain has TRBV7-9 and TRBJ1-1, with 7 positions matching TRBD1. CDR3 length: 12 residues. Germline V gene sequence: CDR1 SEHNR, CDR2 FQNEAQ (reference sequence). The ends lost 1 base at V and 11 bases at J; junction bases unmatched: 4.